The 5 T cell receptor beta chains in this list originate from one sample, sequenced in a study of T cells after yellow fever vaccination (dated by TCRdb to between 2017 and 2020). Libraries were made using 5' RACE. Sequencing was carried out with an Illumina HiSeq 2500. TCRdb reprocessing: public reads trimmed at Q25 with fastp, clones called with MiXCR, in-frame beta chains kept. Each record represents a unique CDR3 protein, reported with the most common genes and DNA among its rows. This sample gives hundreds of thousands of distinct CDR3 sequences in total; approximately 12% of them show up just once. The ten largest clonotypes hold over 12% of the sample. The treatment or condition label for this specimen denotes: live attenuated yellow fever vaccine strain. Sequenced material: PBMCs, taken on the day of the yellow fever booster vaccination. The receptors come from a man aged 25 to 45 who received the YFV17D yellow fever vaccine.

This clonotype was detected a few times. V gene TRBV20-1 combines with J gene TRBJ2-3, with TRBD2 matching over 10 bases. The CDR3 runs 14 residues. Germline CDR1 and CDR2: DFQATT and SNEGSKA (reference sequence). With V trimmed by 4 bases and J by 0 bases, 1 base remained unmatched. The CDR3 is CSATSGSSTDTQYF. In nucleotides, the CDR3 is TGCAGTGCTACTAGCGGGAGTAGCACAGATACGCAGTATTTT.

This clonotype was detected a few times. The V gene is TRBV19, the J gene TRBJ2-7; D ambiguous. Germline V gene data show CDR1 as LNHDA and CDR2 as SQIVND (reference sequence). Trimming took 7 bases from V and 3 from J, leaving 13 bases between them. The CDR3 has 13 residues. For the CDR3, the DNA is TGTGCCAGTAACGGCGGAATAAACTACGAGCAGTACTTC. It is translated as CASNGGINYEQYF. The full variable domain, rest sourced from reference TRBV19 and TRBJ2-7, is DGGITQSPKYLFRKEGQNVTLSCEQNLNHDAMYWYRQDPGQGLRLIYYSQIVNDFQKGDIAEGYSVSREKKESFPLTVTSAQKNPTAFYLCASNGGINYEQYFGPGTRLTVT.

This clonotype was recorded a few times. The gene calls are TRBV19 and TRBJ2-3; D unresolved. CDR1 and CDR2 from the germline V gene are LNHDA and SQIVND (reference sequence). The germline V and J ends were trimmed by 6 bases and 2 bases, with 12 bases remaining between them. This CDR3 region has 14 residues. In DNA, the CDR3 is TGTGCCAGTAGCCCATATGCTGACACAGATACGCAGTATTTT. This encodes CASSPYADTDTQYF.

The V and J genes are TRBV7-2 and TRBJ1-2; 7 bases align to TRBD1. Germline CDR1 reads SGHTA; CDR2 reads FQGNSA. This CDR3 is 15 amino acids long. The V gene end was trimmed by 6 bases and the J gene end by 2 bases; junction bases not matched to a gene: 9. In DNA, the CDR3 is TGTGCCAGCAGACAGACCGGGACAGCCAACTATGGCTACACCTTC. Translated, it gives CASRQTGTANYGYTF. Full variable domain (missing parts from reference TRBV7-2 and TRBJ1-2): GAGVSQSPSNKVTEKGKDVELRCDPISGHTALYWYRQSLGQGLEFLIYFQGNSAPDKSGLPSDRFSAERTGGSVSTLTIQRTQQEDSAVYLCASRQTGTANYGYTFGSGTRLTVV.

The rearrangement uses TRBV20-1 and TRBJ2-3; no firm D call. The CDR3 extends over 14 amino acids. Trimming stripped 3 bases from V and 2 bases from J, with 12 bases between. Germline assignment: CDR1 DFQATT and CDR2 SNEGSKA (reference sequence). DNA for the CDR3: TGCAGTGCTAGGATGAGACAATACACAGATACGCAGTATTTT. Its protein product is CSARMRQYTDTQYF.